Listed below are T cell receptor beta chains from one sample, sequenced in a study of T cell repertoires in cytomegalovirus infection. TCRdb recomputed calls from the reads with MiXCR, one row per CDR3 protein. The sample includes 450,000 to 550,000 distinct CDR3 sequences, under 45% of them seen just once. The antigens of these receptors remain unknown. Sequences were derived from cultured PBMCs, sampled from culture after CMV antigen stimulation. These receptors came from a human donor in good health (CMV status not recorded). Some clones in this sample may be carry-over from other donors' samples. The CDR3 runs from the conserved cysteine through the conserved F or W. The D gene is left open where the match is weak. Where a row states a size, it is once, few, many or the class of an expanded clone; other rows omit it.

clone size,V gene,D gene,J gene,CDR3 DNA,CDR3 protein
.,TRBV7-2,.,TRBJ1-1,TGTGCCAGCAGCCGAATTATCGGCACTGAAGCTTTCTTC,CASSRIIGTEAFF
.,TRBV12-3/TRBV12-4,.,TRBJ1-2,TGTGCCAGCAGTTTCGTCGGCCGTGCCTATGGCTACACCTTC,CASSFVGRAYGYTF
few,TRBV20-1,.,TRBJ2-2,TGCAGTGCGTATGTAACGAACACCGGGGAGCTGTTTTTT,CSAYVTNTGELFF
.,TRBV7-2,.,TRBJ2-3,TGTGCCAGCAGCTTACTTGGTCGGGGGGCCCCCGCAGATACGCAGTATTTT,CASSLLGRGAPADTQYF
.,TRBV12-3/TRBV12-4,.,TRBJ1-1,TGTGCCAGCAGGTTAAATGACGGGAACACTGAAGCTTTCTTT,CASRLNDGNTEAFF
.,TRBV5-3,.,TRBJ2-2,TGTGCCAGCAGCTTGAATTTCGGGGAGCTGTTTTTT,CASSLNFGELFF
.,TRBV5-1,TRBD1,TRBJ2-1,TGCGCCAGCAGCTACACCGGGACAGGAGTTGGCAATGAGCAGTTCTTC,CASSYTGTGVGNEQFF
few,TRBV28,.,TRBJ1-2,TGTGCCAGCAGCACGCCTGGGGGCCTCAATATCTATGGCTACACCTTC,CASSTPGGLNIYGYTF
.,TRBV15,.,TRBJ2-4,TGTGCCACCAGCAGTCCGCTAACCAAAAACATTCAGTACTTC,CATSSPLTKNIQYF
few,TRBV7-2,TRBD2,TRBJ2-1,TGTGCCAGCAGCTTAGCTCCGCTCGCGGGGGGTCGAGGGAATGAGCAGTTCTTC,CASSLAPLAGGRGNEQFF
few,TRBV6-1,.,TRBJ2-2,TGTGCCAGCAGTGACCGTGCTAGGAAGGCCGGGGAGCTGTTTTTT,CASSDRARKAGELFF
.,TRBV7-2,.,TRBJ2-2,TGTGCCAGCAGCTCCGGTTCTCGCACCGGGGAGCTGTTTTTT,CASSSGSRTGELFF
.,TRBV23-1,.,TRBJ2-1,TGCGCCAGCAGTCTACCGTCTAGCGAGTCCTACAATGAGCAGTTCTTC,CASSLPSSESYNEQFF
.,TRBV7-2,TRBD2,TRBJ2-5,TGTGCCAGCAGCGCCGGGGGGGCCCAGTACTTC,CASSAGGAQYF
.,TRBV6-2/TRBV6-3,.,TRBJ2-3,TGTGCCAGCAGTGGACGGCGGGAAGACACAGATACGCAGTATTTT,CASSGRREDTDTQYF
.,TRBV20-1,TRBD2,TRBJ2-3,TGCAGTGCTAGAGATCGTCCGGGTCGGGGGGGCGGAGATACGCAGTATTTT,CSARDRPGRGGGDTQYF
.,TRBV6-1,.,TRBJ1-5,TGTGCCAGCAGGGGAATAAACAGAGACAATCAGCCCCAGCATTTT,CASRGINRDNQPQHF
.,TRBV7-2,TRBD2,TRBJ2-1,TGTGCCAGCAGCTTAGGGCTAGCGGGGGGGTTTTCCTACAATGAGCAGTTCTTC,CASSLGLAGGFSYNEQFF
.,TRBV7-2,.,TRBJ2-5,TGTGCCAGTCGGACTACACCTGCGGGAGAGACCCAGTACTTC,CASRTTPAGETQYF
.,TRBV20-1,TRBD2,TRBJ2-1,TGCAGTGCTAGAGATGGGGGGGGGGGATCCTACAATGAGCAGTTCTTC,CSARDGGGGSYNEQFF
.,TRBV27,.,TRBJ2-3,TGTGCCAGCAGACCGGGATTAGATTACCATACGCAGTATTTT,CASRPGLDYHTQYF
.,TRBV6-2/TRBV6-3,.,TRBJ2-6,TGTGCCAGCACGGAAGGGGGGGCCGGGGCCAACGTCCTGACTTTC,CASTEGGAGANVLTF
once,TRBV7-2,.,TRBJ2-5,TGTGCCAGCAGTTCCATCGGACTCACTGGGGAGACCCAGTACTTC,CASSSIGLTGETQYF
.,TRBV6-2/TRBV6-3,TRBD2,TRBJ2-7,TGTGCCAGCAGACGAATAGCGGGAAGCTCCTACGAGCAGTACTTC,CASRRIAGSSYEQYF
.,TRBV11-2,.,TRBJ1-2,TGTGCCAGCAGCTTAGTCCTAGGGTTGGGCTACACCTTC,CASSLVLGLGYTF
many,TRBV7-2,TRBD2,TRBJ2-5,TGTGCCAGCAGCCCGCGGGGCGGGGGGGCCTCTTCCCAGTACTTC,CASSPRGGGASSQYF
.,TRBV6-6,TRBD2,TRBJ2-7,TGTGCCAGCAGTTACTCCCTGGGACTAGCGGGGCCCTACGAGCAGTACTTC,CASSYSLGLAGPYEQYF
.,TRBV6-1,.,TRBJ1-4,TGTGCCAGCAATAACAAACAGGGAAGTTCCCCAACTAATGAAAAACTGTTTTTT,CASNNKQGSSPTNEKLFF
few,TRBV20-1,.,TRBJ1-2,TGCAGTGCTTCGACCGACCACTATGGCTACACCTTC,CSASTDHYGYTF
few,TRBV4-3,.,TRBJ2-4,TGCGCCAGCAGCCAAGATCCCCTAGCCAAAAACATTCAGTACTTC,CASSQDPLAKNIQYF
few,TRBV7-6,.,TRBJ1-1,TGTGCCAGCAGCCCGAGACATATGAACACTGAAGCTTTCTTT,CASSPRHMNTEAFF
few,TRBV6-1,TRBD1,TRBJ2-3,TGTGCCAGCTTCCCCGGACAGGGGAGCACAGATACGCAGTATTTT,CASFPGQGSTDTQYF
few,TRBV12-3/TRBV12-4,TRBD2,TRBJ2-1,TGTGCCAGCAGTCCCCGGGGACTAGCGGACTACAATGAGCAGTTCTTC,CASSPRGLADYNEQFF
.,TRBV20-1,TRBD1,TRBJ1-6,TGCAGTGCTAGACGGACAGGGGAGATTTGGTCCTATAATTCACCCCTCCACTTT,CSARRTGEIWSYNSPLHF
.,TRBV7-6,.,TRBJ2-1,TGTGCCAGCAGCCGATACGAGGGCTACAATGAGCAGTTCTTC,CASSRYEGYNEQFF
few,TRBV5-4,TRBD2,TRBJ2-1,TGTGCCAGCACCAGGGGACTAGCGGGCAATGAGCAGTTCTTC,CASTRGLAGNEQFF
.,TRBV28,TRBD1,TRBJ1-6,TGTGCCAGCAGCAGCGGGGGACAGGGGTTCACCCTCCACTTT,CASSSGGQGFTLHF
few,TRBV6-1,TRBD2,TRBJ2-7,TGTGCCATTTCCGGGACTAGCGGATCCTACGAGCAGTACTTC,CAISGTSGSYEQYF
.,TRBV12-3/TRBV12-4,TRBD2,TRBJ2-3,TGTGCCAGCAGTTTTGAGGCTAGCGGGAGTTTATATACGCAGTATTTT,CASSFEASGSLYTQYF
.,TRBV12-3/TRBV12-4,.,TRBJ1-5,TGTGCCAGCATGCCCGGGGGGGGTCAGCCCCAGCATTTT,CASMPGGGQPQHF
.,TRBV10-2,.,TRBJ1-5,TGCGCCAGCAGCGATGACAGGAATCAGCCCCAGCATTTT,CASSDDRNQPQHF
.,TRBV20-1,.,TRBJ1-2,TGCAGTGCTAGAGATCCCGGGGGCGCTGGGTATGGCTACACCTTC,CSARDPGGAGYGYTF